The 7 T cell receptor beta chains presented below share a single source sample, sequenced in a study of T cells in Graves' hyperthyroidism and ophthalmopathy. Amplification of TCR beta CDR3 regions used RNA as the template. A first-round RT-PCR of the TCR CDR3 used the HTBI primer set. TCRdb called the multiplex PCR reads again in MiXCR, with one record for every CDR3 protein. The sample includes roughly 400,000 distinct CDR3 sequences, 15% to 19% of them seen just once. Sequencing was done on a sample of blood. All receptors derive from a woman aged 18-35 years with Graves' hyperthyroidism that later progressed to Graves' ophthalmopathy.

There are many counts of this clonotype. The rearrangement links TRBV6-2 or TRBV6-3 to TRBJ2-7; D is unresolved. With 5 bases removed from V and 5 bases from J, the gap between germline ends came to 19 bases. CDR3 length: 15 amino acids. Germline CDR1 MNHEY, CDR2 SVGEGT. The CDR3 spells CASSRPGRRRNEQYF. DNA for the CDR3: TGTGCCAGCAGTCGTCCAGGACGGCGGCGGAACGAGCAGTACTTC.

This clonotype appeared many times. V usage is TRBV20-1 and J usage is TRBJ2-1; no firm D call. The CDR3 runs to 14 residues. Germline-derived CDR1 and CDR2 are DFQATT and SNEGSKA (reference sequence). V lost 3 bases, J lost 0 bases, and 9 bases lay in between. CDR3: CSASPVSSYNEQFF. The CDR3 DNA reads TGCAGTGCTAGTCCTGTTAGCTCCTACAATGAGCAGTTCTTC.

Details on this clonotype: A much bigger clone sits one base away, suggesting this may be a read error. V is TRBV20-1 and J is TRBJ2-5, with D uncertain. This CDR3 has 12 amino acids. Between the trimmed V and J ends, which lost 5 bases and 11 bases, there was a span of 18 bases. Per germline, CDR1 DFQATT and CDR2 SNEGSKA (reference sequence). CDR3 bases: TGCAGTGCTTACGAGACCACCAGCGCGCAGTACTTC. This sequence encodes CSAYETTSAQYF.

This clonotype was seen ten or more times. V is TRBV13 and J is TRBJ2-1; 8 positions agree with TRBD2. Trimming took 3 bases from V and 6 from J; bases not matched to a gene: 10. CDR3 size: 16 residues. Germline CDR1 and CDR2: PRHDT and FYEKMQ (reference sequence). This chain's CDR3 is CASSFRSGRTGNEQFF. For the CDR3, the DNA is TGTGCCAGCAGCTTTCGAAGCGGGAGAACGGGCAATGAGCAGTTCTTC.

This clonotype occurred many times. This rearrangement joins TRBV28 to TRBJ1-5, with TRBD1 matching over 10 bases. Germline CDR1 reads MDHEN; CDR2 reads SYDVKM. The CDR3 has 15 amino acids. Germline trimming cut 4 bases from V and 5 bases from J; bases unmatched to any gene: 5. The CDR3 protein is CASSSAGTGDQPQHF. The DNA of the CDR3 is TGTGCCAGCAGTTCAGCGGGGACAGGGGATCAGCCCCAGCATTTT. Together with reference TRBV28 and TRBJ1-5, the CDR3 gives the full variable domain: DVKVTQSSRYLVKRTGEKVFLECVQDMDHENMFWYRQDPGLGLRLIYFSYDVKMKEKGDIPEGYSVSREKKERFSLILESASTNQTSMYLCASSSAGTGDQPQHFGDGTRLSIL.

This clonotype was seen repeatedly, ten times or more. The chain has TRBV20-1 and TRBJ2-7, with TRBD2 identical over 11 bases. Germline CDR1 and CDR2: DFQATT and SNEGSKA (reference sequence). The V and J ends lost 0 bases and 6 bases, in that order; junction bases with no gene match: 7. The CDR3 is made up of 15 amino acids. CDR3 residues: CSAREVAGGPIEQYF. The DNA of the CDR3 is TGCAGTGCTAGAGAAGTAGCGGGAGGGCCCATCGAGCAGTACTTC.

There are a few counts of this clonotype. The chain couples TRBV12-3 or TRBV12-4 to TRBJ2-2, with TRBD1 matching over 7 bases. The CDR3 is 14 amino acids. V dropped 7 bases and J dropped 5; count of bases not matched to a gene: 7. The CDR3 nucleotides read TGTGCCAGCACTTACGGGACAGATACCGGGGAGCTGTTTTTT. This codes for CASTYGTDTGELFF.